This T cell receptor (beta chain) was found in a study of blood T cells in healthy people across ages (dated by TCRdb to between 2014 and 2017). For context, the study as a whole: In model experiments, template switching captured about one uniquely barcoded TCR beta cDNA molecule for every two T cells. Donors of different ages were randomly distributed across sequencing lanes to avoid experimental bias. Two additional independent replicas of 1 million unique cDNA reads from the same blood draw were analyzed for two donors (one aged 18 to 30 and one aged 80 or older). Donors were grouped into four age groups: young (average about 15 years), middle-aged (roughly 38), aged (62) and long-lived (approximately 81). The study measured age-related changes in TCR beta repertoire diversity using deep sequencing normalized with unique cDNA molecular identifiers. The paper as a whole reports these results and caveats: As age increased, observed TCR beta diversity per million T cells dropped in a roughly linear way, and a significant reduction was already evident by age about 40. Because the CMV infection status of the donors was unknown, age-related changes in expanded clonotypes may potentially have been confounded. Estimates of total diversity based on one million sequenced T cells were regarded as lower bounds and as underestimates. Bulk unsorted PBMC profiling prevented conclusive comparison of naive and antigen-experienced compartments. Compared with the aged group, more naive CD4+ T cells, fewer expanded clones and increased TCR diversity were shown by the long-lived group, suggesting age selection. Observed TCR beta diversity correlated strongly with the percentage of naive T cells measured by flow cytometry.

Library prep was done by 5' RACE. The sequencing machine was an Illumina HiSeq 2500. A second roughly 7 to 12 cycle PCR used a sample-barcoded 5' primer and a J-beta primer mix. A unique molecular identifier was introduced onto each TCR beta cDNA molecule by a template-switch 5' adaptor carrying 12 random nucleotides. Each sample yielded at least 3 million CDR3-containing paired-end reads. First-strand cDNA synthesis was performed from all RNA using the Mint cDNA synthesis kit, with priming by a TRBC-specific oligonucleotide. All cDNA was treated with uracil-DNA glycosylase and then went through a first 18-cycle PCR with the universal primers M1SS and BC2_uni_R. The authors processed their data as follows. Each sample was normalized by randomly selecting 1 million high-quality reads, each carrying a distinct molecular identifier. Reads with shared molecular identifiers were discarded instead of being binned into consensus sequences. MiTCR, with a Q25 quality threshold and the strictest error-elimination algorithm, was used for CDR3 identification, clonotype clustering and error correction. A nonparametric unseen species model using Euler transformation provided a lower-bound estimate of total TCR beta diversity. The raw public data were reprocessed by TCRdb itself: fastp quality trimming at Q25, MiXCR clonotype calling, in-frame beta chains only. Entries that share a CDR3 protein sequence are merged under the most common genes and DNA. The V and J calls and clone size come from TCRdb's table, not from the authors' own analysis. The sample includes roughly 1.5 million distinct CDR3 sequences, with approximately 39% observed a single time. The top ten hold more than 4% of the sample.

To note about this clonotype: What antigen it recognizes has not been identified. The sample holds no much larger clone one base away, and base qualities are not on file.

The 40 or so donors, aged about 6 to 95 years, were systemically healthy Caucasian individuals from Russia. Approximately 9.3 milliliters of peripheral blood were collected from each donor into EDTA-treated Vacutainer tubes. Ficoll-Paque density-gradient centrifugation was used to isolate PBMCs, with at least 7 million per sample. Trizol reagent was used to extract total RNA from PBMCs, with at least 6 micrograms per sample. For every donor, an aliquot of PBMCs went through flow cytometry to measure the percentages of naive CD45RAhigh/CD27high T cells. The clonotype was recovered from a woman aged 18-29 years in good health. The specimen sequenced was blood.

The CDR3 region reads CASTRGTGPDTQYF. The sequenced DNA: TGTGCCAGCACCCGGGGAACAGGGCCAGATACGCAGTATTTT. The sequence links TRBV6-2 or TRBV6-3 to TRBJ2-3; TRBD1 is a weak D gene call, 6 bases matching. V is shortened by 7 bases, J by 4 bases, and the region joining them spans 15 bases. CDR1 and CDR2 are read off the germline V gene as MNHEY and SVGEGT. The CDR3 starts with the cysteine, ends with the phenylalanine, and has 14 residues. Of all the DNA, just the CDR3 is kept, 42 bases in frame from base 1.